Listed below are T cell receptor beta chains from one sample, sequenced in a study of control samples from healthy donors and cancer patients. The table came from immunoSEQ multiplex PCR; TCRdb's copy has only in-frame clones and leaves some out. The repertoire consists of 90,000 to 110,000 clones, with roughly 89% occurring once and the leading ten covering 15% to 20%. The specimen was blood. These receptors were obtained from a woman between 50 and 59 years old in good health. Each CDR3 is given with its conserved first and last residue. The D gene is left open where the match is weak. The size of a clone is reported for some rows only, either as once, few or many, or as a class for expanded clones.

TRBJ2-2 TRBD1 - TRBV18 TGTGCCAGCTCACAACCAGACAGGGGTTTACGCACCGGGGAGCTGTTTTTT CASSQPDRGLRTGELFF
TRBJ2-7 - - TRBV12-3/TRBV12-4 TGTGCCAGCAGCCGCGGACCCTACGAGCAGTACTTC CASSRGPYEQYF
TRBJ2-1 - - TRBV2 TGTGCCAGCAGTGAACTAGGTAGGCAGAGTAATGAGCAGTTCTTC CASSELGRQSNEQFF
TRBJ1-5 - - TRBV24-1 TGTGCCACCAGTGTAAGACAGCAATATAGCAATCAGCCCCAGCATTTT CATSVRQQYSNQPQHF
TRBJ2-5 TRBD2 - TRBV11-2 TGTGCCCGCAGCTTAGGTGCTATAGCGGGGGGGGGACAAGAGACCCAGTACTTC CARSLGAIAGGGQETQYF
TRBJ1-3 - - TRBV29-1 TGCAGCGTTGACCAGGGGTCTGGAAACACCATATATTTT CSVDQGSGNTIYF
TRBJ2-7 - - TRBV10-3 TGTGCCATCAGTGATGGAGAGGGGGACTACGAGCAGTACTTC CAISDGEGDYEQYF
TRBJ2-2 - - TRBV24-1 TGTGCCACCAGTGATTTGCGGGAGCTGTTTTTT CATSDLRELFF
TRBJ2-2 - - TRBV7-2 TGTGCCAGCAGGAGTCGGGGACCGCCCGGGGAGCTGTTTTTT CASRSRGPPGELFF
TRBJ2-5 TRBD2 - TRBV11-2 TGTGCCAGCAGGTCAAGCGGGGCTGAAGAGACCCAGTACTTC CASRSSGAEETQYF
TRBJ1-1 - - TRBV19 TGTGCCAGTAGTATCACTCAGGGAGTGGACACTGAAGCTTTCTTT CASSITQGVDTEAFF
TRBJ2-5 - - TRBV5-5 TGTGCCAGCACCCTGACAGTACAAGAGACCCAGTACTTC CASTLTVQETQYF
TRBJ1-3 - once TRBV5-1 TGCGCCAGCTCGGATCCGTTTTCTGGAAACACCATATATTTT CASSDPFSGNTIYF
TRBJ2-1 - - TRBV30 TGTGCCTGGAGGAGGGCGGGGTCCTACAATGAGCAGTTCTTC CAWRRAGSYNEQFF
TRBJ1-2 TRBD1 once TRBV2 TGTGCCAGCAACAGGGGCAAGAACTATGGCTACACCTTC CASNRGKNYGYTF
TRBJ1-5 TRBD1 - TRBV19 TGTGCCAGTAGTCACTACAGGGGTAATCAGCCCCAGCATTTT CASSHYRGNQPQHF
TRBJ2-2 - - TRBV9 TGTGCCAGCAGCGTAGAACCGGTTCCGAACACCGGGGAGCTGTTTTTT CASSVEPVPNTGELFF
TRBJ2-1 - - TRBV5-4 TGTGTCTTTAGAGACTCCCTCTACAATGAGCAGTTCTTC CVFRDSLYNEQFF
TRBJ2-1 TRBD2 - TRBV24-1 TGTGCCACCAGTGTTCTGACTAGCGGGAGTAAAAATGAGCAGTTCTTC CATSVLTSGSKNEQFF
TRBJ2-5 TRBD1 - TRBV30 TGTGCCTGGGGGGGACAGGCGAGGAAAGAGACCCAGTACTTC CAWGGQARKETQYF
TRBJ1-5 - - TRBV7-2 TGTGCCAGCAGCTTAGAGGGTCAGGGACGCAATCAGCCCCAGCATTTT CASSLEGQGRNQPQHF
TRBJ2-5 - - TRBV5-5 TGTGCCAGCACCCTAGGGGAGACCCAGTACTTC CASTLGETQYF
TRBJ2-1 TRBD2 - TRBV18 TGTGCCAGCTCACCACTAGGGCTAGCGGGGGCGCGACGGCAGTTCTTC CASSPLGLAGARRQFF
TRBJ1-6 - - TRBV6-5 TGTGCCAGCAGTTACTCAGGAGGTCTGAATTCACCCCTCCACTTT CASSYSGGLNSPLHF
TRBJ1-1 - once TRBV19 TGTGCCAGTAGTATAGATGGTGTCTCAGCGAACACTGAAGCTTTCTTT CASSIDGVSANTEAFF
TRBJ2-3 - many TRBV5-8 TGTGCCAGCAGCTTGGGACAGCGAACTAGCACAGATACGCAGTATTTT CASSLGQRTSTDTQYF
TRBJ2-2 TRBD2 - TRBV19 TGTGCCAGTAGTATATTGCGTCTAGCGGGGGCCGGGGAGCTGTTTTTT CASSILRLAGAGELFF